A selection of T cell receptor beta chains follows, all from one sample in a study of esophageal squamous cell carcinoma under preoperative chemotherapy. TCRdb re-called the PCR reads through MiXCR, storing one row per CDR3 protein. The sample holds roughly 14,000 distinct CDR3 sequences, around 45% seen once. Collection took place from a patient given preoperative chemotherapy. The receptors shown here come from a human donor with esophageal squamous cell carcinoma. The donor label of this sample is uncertain. CDR3s include the opening cysteine and the closing phenylalanine or tryptophan. D genes are given only for firm matches. Clone size is given for some rows only: seen once, a few or many times, or a class if the clone is expanded.

TRBV11-1	NA	TRBJ1-4	once	CASSSGEKLFF
TRBV10-1	TRBD2	TRBJ2-3	NA	CASREREGSDTQYF
TRBV7-9	NA	TRBJ2-3	NA	CASTVSGVGTDTQYF
TRBV7-2	NA	TRBJ2-5	NA	CASSPTWWAGEQYF
TRBV7-2	NA	TRBJ2-2	NA	CASSLVAQPGTRELFF
TRBV19	TRBD2	TRBJ2-2	NA	CAAERTSGTGELFF
TRBV7-2	NA	TRBJ2-1	NA	CASSPLRQVETQFF
TRBV27	NA	NA	NA	CATSWGAASYEQYF
TRBV7-9	NA	TRBJ2-4	NA	CASSIQEAHGATDTQYF
TRBV7-8	TRBD2	NA	few	CASSLGAGGSYNEQYF
TRBV7-2	NA	TRBJ2-1	NA	CASSFSRVYNERFF
TRBV7-2	TRBD2	TRBJ2-3	few	CASSSLTSGTDTQYF
TRBV11-2	TRBD2	TRBJ2-4	NA	CASSLYMGHGGEAKDIQYF
TRBV6-1	NA	TRBJ2-1	many	CASSPQLDLSYNEQFF
TRBV7-2	NA	NA	NA	CASSETGRGDTDIQYF
TRBV24-1	TRBD2	TRBJ2-7	many	CATSDAARTSVYEQYF
TRBV7-2	NA	TRBJ2-3	NA	CASSLVGTGGIGPETQYF
TRBV7-9	NA	TRBJ2-3	NA	CASSSRDFTDTQYF